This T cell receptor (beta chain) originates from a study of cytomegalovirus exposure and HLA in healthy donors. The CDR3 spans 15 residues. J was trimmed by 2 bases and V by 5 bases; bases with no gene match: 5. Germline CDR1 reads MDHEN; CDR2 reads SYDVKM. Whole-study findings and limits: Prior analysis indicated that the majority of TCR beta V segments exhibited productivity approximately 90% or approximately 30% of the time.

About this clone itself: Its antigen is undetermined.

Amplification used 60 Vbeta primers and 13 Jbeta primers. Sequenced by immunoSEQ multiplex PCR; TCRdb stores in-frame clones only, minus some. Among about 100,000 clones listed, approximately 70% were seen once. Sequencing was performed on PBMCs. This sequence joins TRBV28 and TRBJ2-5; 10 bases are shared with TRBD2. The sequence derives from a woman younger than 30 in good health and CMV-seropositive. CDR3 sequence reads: CASSPRTSGQETQYF. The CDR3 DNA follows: TGTGCCAGCAGTCCTCGGACTAGCGGACAAGAGACCCAGTACTTC. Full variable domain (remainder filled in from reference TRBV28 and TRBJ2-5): DVKVTQSSRYLVKRTGEKVFLECVQDMDHENMFWYRQDPGLGLRLIYFSYDVKMKEKGDIPEGYSVSREKKERFSLILESASTNQTSMYLCASSPRTSGQETQYFGPGTRLLVL.